These 8 T cell receptor beta chains originate from one sample sequenced in a study of blood T cell repertoires in COVID-19 (dated by TCRdb to 2020 to 2022). Libraries were made using the immunoSEQ multiplex PCR assay. TCRdb obtained this table from immuneACCESS and retained in-frame rearrangements with V and J assigned. These tables miss some clones; where compared with another copy, unresolved V genes account for less than half of the shortfall, and the remainder is unexplained. The sample records a few hundred thousand clones, 75% to 90% of which are singletons. The top ten hold about 2.1% of the sample. Sequencing input: peripheral blood. These receptors all come from a man in his thirties or forties with active or convalescent COVID-19.

J is TRBJ1-1 and V is TRBV19, with D possibly matching TRBD1 (5 bases). The CDR3 length is 13 residues. The V end was cut by 6 bases, the J end by 3 bases, with 11 bases between. CDR1 is LNHDA, CDR2 SQIVND, per germline (reference sequence). CDR3 region: CASSRTGDTEAFF. CDR3 DNA: TGTGCCAGTAGCCGAACAGGCGACACTGAAGCTTTCTTT.

The chain recombines TRBV14 with TRBJ2-1; no firm D call. There are 17 residues in the CDR3. Trimming stripped 4 bases from V and 2 bases from J, with 18 bases between. Germline values: CDR1 SGHDN, CDR2 FVKESK. CDR3 DNA: TGTGCCAGCAGCCCCCAGAGAACCTGGGCAGCCTACAATGAGCAGTTCTTC. This translates into CASSPQRTWAAYNEQFF.

The chain combines TRBV3-1 (or the pseudogene TRBV3-2) with TRBJ1-6; a weak D match, TRBD1 (6 bases). This CDR3 has 15 residues. Germline assignment: CDR1 LGHDT and CDR2 YNNKEL (reference sequence). Trimming left V 4 bases short and J 10 bases short, with 17 bases between. The CDR3 protein is CASSPLGGARSPLHF. CDR3 nucleotide sequence: TGTGCCAGCAGCCCGTTGGGGGGGGCGCGGTCACCCCTCCACTTT.

CDR3 residues: CASRGSSYEQYF. The CDR3 DNA sequence: TGTGCCAGCAGGGGCAGCTCCTACGAGCAGTACTTC. This chain links TRBV25-1 with TRBJ2-7, with unresolved D. Trimming cost V 6 bases and J 0 bases, with 6 bases left between them. Germline V gives CDR1 MGHDK, CDR2 SYGVNS. CDR3 size: 12 residues.

CDR3 in DNA: TGTGCCAGCAGTATACAGGGCTCGTACGCGGATACGCAGTATTTT. Translating it yields CASSIQGSYADTQYF. V gene TRBV6-5 combines with J gene TRBJ2-3, with D tentatively TRBD1 (6 bases). V was pared by 5 bases and J by 6 bases, with 18 bases between. The germline CDR1 and CDR2 sequences are MNHEY and SVGAGI. CDR3 length: 15 amino acids.

The chain carries TRBV6-5 and TRBJ2-2; 10 bases map to TRBD1. With V trimmed by 4 bases and J by 3 bases, 2 bases remained unmatched. Looked up from germline, CDR1 is MNHEY and CDR2 is SVGAGI. This CDR3 has 15 amino acids. CDR3 coding DNA: TGTGCCAGCAGTTCCGGGACAGGGGACACCGGGGAGCTGTTTTTT. As protein: CASSSGTGDTGELFF.

J is TRBJ1-1 and V is TRBV6-6, with 7 bases fitting TRBD1. Germline V gives CDR1 MNHNY, CDR2 SVGAGI (reference sequence). The CDR3 sequence is 14 residues long. V trimming: 7 bases; J trimming: 1 base; junction bases outside the gene matches: 6. The CDR3 is CASMAGQTNTEAFF. CDR3 nucleotide sequence: TGTGCCAGCATGGCGGGACAGACGAACACTGAAGCTTTCTTT.

The genes are TRBV27 and TRBJ1-4, with TRBD1 as a possible D gene (6 bases). CDR1 is MNHEY and CDR2 is SMNVEV in the germline V gene (reference sequence). The CDR3 is 16 residues long. Trimming removed 4 bases at V and 1 base at J, with 13 bases between. The CDR3 is CASSSQNRETNEKLFF. The CDR3 nucleotides read TGTGCCAGCAGTTCACAGAACAGGGAAACTAATGAAAAACTGTTTTTT.